This entry is about one TCR beta chain. As yet, its antigen is unknown. The data were taken from a study of cytomegalovirus exposure and HLA in healthy donors. The CDR3 spans 14 residues. V shed 5 bases and J shed 0 bases, with 14 bases lying between them. CDR1 is GTSNPN, CDR2 SVGIG, per germline (reference sequence). Study results and caveats: Most sequenced TCRs were rare (though some public TCRs occurred in many donors). When a later analysis compared HLA-associated TCR beta chains with equally common others, the HLA-associated chains turned out to be more clonally expanded and to have lower generation probabilities. Only CMV serostatus was available as immune exposure information. The Asian-associated ancestry cluster reportedly had fewer N-insertions than the roughly 670-donor mean in a later analysis.

Amplification used 60 Vbeta primers and 13 Jbeta primers. Profiling relied on immunoSEQ multiplex PCR, and the TCRdb table lists in-frame clones only, not all of them. The table includes some 140,000 clones, around 80% detected once. Sequenced sample: PBMCs. The chain is built from TRBV30 and TRBJ2-7, with D possibly being TRBD2 (6 bases). The clonotype was recovered from a man aged 25 to 45 in good health and CMV-seronegative. CDR3 amino acids: CAWGPGTSSYEQYF. DNA of the CDR3: TGTGCCTGGGGTCCTGGGACTTCCTCCTACGAGCAGTACTTC.